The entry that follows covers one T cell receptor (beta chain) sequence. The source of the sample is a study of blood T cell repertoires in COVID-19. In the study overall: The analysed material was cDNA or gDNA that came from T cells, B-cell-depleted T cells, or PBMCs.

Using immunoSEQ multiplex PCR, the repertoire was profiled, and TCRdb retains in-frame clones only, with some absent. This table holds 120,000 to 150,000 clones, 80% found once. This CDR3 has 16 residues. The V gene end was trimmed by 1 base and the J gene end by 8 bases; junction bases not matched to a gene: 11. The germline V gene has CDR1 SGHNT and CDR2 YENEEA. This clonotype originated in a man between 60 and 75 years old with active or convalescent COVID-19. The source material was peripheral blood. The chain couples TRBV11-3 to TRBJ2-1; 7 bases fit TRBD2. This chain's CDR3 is CASSLGNSGPLDEQFF. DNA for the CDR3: TGTGCCAGCAGCTTAGGGAATAGCGGGCCCCTCGATGAGCAGTTCTTC.